This T cell receptor beta chain originates from a study of T cells in Graves' hyperthyroidism and ophthalmopathy (dated by TCRdb to about 2019). As for the study more broadly: Peripheral blood samples were taken at the time of initial diagnosis, prior to any treatment. A discovery cohort of about a hundred patients, roughly 45 with Graves' ophthalmopathy and approximately 57 with stable Graves' hyperthyroidism, was used to find distinguishing TCR V-J signatures. Whether ophthalmopathy could be predicted prospectively was tested in an independent validation cohort made up of about 18 hyperthyroidism patients plus 17 patients who later progressed to ophthalmopathy. The 85 to 100 discovery patients were divided at random into training and test sets in a 7:3 ratio. In several Graves' hyperthyroidism patients, the study also compared T-cell repertoires from thyroid tissue with T-cell repertoires from blood. After blood sampling, hyperthyroidism patients were treated with methimazole at a starting dose of 30 mg daily, and ophthalmopathy patients were treated with high-dose intravenous methylprednisolone. The paper describes TCR Vbeta CDR3 sequencing of about 140 peripheral blood samples, made up of roughly 40 ophthalmopathy patients, roughly 80 hyperthyroidism patients and roughly 17 progressor patients.

The research as a whole found: Sample size was not statistically predetermined, and blinding of investigators to group allocation was not performed. Most expanded thyroid clonotypes (frequency above 0.001) were also detected in blood, a finding suggesting that blood repertoires may reflect thyroid immune responses. In cross-validation, a model built on a 13 V-J signature told ophthalmopathy apart from stable hyperthyroidism with roughly 87% sensitivity and approximately 81% specificity, and in testing the same model reached 80%/75%. In validation, progression to ophthalmopathy was predicted by the model with 70.59% sensitivity and around 75% specificity, a median of roughly six months before onset.

Amplification of TCR beta CDR3 regions was carried out from RNA transcripts. For the first round of RT-PCR on the TCR CDR3, the HTBI primer set was used together with the Qiagen OneStep RT-PCR kit. The libraries were constructed in a second round of multiplex PCR and then size-selected and purified. The libraries were sequenced on an Illumina HiSeq2000 using paired-end 100 bp reads. Concerning the study's data processing: SOAPnuke was used to process the raw data, throwing out any read that contained adapters or uncalled bases, had a mean Phred below 15, or lacked an exact constant-primer or identifier match. COPE v1.2.5 was used to merge high-quality paired reads, and clonotypes were defined as unique nucleotide sequences. Clonotypes were aligned to IMGT TRBV, TRBD and TRBJ reference segments using MiTCR v1.1. The analysis was restricted to V-J combinations with a frequency above 0.0001, which together covered 99.2% of the repertoires. The TCS score was defined as F50 (clonal expansion) divided by E x V (chaos), with BLOSUM62-based TCRdist calculated between CDR3 peptides within each V-J. Welch's t-statistics and random forest reduced 500 to 550 V-J features to some 14, which were used in a naive Bayes classifier (R e1071). TCRdb ran its own pipeline on the public reads, namely fastp trimming at Q25 and MiXCR clone calling, and kept in-frame beta chains. Every distinct CDR3 protein forms one entry, paired with its most common genes and DNA. TCRdb's processing, not the authors', yielded these V and J calls. Here the sample has 400,000 or so distinct CDR3 sequences; roughly 15% occur a single time. 15% to 20% of the sample lies in the top ten.

V drops 5 bases and J drops 3 bases, leaving 17 bases in between. Reading the germline V gene (reference sequence) gives CDR1 SEHNR and CDR2 FQNEAQ. Including the terminal cysteine and phenylalanine, the CDR3 comprises 15 residues. The retained sequence is limited to the CDR3, 45 bases, with the frame set at the first base. In the ophthalmopathy patients, disease was moderately to severely active, with a Clinical Activity Score of 3 or more, a NOSPECS grade of 4 or more, and a duration of less than 3 months. The study excluded patients with uncontrolled infections, other autoimmune diseases, pregnancy or lactation. Diagnoses were based on clinical symptoms, serum thyroxine and TRAb, thyroid ultrasound and orbital computed tomography. PBMCs were isolated from about 10 ml of fresh peripheral blood by Ficoll-Paque density gradient centrifugation. Total RNA was extracted using Trizol reagent, and RNA quality was assessed on an Agilent 2100 Bioanalyzer.

This clonotype was counted ten times or more. The antigen it recognizes is unknown. No clone much larger than this one lies a single base away; base qualities are absent. The sample was blood. The chain couples TRBV7-9 to TRBJ2-7; 6 matching bases give a weak D call of TRBD1. The TCR originated in a woman aged 60-75 years with Graves' ophthalmopathy. In nucleotide form, the sequence is TGTGCCAGCAGCGTCCTCAGGGGCAGATTCTACGAGCAGTACTTC. Its protein is CASSVLRGRFYEQYF.